This T cell receptor (beta chain) is drawn from a study of early T cells in non-severe SARS-CoV-2 infection. Background on the study: Sequencing targeted bulk RNA from unsorted whole blood, leaving chains unpaired.

CDR3 length: 13 residues. The V gene lost 5 bases and the J gene lost 0 bases, with 11 bases spanning the gap. Germline values: CDR1 DFQATT, CDR2 SNEGSKA (reference sequence). Broader study findings: Reliance on VDJdb matching favored anti-spike CD8 responses; private and CD4 specificities were missed.

Unique molecular identifiers tagged individual cDNA molecules. One entry per CDR3 protein results from TCRdb running MiXCR on the 5' RACE reads. The sample has 60,000 to 75,000 distinct CDR3 sequences; roughly 11% are singletons. This clonotype was recorded a few times. Its antigen is not identified. The sample was whole blood, taken at baseline. The V gene is TRBV20-1, the J gene TRBJ2-7, with D unresolved. The TCR originated in an adult who was a healthcare worker with PCR-confirmed SARS-CoV-2 infection or an uninfected control (not recorded which). The CDR3 sequence is CSAPDTYSYEQYF. The CDR3 coding sequence is TGCAGTGCTCCTGACACATACTCCTACGAGCAGTACTTC.